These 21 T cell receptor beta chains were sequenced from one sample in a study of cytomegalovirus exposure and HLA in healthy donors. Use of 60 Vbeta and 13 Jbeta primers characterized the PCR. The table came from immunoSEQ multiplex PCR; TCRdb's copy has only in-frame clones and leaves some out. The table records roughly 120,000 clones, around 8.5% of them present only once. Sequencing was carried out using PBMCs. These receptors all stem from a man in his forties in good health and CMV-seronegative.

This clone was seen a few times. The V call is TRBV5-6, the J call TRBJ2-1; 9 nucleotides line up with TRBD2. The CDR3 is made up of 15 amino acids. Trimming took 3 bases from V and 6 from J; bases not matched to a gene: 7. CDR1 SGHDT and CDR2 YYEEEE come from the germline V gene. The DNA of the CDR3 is TGTGCCAGCAGCTCCCGCGGGGGGGCACTCAATGAGCAGTTCTTC. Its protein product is CASSSRGGALNEQFF.

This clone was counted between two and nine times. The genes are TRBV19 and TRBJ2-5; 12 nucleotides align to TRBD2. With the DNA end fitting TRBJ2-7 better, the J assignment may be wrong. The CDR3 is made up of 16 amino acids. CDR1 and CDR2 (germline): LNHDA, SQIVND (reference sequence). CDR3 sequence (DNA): TGTGCCAGTAGTAGAACTAGCGGGGGGAACTCCTACGAGCAGTACTTC. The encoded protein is CASSRTSGGNSYEQYF.

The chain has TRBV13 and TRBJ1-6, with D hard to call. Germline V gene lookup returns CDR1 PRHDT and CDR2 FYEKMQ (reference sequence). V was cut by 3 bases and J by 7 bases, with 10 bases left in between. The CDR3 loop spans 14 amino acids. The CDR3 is CASSFRGSNSPLHF. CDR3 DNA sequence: TGTGCCAGCAGCTTCAGAGGGAGCAATTCACCCCTCCACTTT.

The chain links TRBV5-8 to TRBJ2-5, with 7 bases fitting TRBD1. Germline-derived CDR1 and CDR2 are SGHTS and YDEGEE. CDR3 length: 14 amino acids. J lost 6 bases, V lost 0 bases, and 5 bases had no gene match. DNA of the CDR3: TGTGCCAGCAGCTTGGACAGGGGTGGGCAGACCCAGTACTTC. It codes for CASSLDRGGQTQYF. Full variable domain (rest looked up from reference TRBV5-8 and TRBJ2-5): EAGVTQSPTHLIKTRGQQATLRCSPISGHTSVYWYQQALGLGLQFLLWYDEGEERNRGNFPPRFSGRQFPNYSSELNVNALELEDSALYLCASSLDRGGQTQYFGPGTRLLVL.

CDR3 sequence: CASSMGDREGQPQHF. The CDR3 bases are TGTGCCAGTAGTATGGGGGACAGGGAAGGTCAGCCCCAGCATTTT. The chain combines TRBV19 with TRBJ1-5; 9 nucleotides align to TRBD1. J gave up 6 bases and V 3 bases, and 6 bases lay outside the gene matches. The CDR3 is 15 amino acids. Germline lookup yields CDR1 LNHDA and CDR2 SQIVND (reference sequence).

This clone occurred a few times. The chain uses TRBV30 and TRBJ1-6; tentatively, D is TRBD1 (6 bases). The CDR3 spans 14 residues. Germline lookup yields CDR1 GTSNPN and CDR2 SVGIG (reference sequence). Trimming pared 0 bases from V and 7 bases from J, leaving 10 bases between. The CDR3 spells CAWSVYQGNSPLHF. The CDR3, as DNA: TGTGCCTGGAGTGTATACCAGGGGAATTCACCCCTCCACTTT.

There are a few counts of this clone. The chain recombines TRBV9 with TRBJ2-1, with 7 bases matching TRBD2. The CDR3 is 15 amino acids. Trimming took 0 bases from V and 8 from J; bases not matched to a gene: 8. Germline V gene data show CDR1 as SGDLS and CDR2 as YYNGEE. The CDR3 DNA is TGTGCCAGCAGCGTAGGGGACTACGAAGGGGATGAGCAGTTCTTC. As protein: CASSVGDYEGDEQFF.

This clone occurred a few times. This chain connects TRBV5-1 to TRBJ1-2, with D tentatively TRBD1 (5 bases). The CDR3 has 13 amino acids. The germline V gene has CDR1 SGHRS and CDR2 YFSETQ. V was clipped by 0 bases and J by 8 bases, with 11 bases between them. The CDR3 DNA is TGCGCCAGCAGCTTGGACAGGTCGAGGGGCTACACCTTC. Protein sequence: CASSLDRSRGYTF.

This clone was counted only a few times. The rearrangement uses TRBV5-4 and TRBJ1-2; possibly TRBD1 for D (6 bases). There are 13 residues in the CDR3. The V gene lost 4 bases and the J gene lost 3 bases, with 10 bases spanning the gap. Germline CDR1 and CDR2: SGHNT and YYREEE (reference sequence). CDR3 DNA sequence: TGTGCCAGCAGCAGGGGGACGGACTATGGCTACACCTTC. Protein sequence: CASSRGTDYGYTF.

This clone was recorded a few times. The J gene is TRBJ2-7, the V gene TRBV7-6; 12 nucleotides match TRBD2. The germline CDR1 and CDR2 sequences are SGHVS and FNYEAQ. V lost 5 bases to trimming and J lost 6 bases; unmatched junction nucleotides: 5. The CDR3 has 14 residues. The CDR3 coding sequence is TGTGCCAGCAGCATTACTAGCGGGGGGTCCGAGCAGTACTTC. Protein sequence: CASSITSGGSEQYF.

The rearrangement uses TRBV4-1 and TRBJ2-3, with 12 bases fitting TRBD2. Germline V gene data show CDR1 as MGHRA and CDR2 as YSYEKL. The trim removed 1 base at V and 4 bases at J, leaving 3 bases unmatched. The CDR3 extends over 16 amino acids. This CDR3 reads CASSQGASGGADTQYF. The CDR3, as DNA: TGCGCCAGCAGCCAAGGGGCTAGCGGGGGGGCAGATACGCAGTATTTT.

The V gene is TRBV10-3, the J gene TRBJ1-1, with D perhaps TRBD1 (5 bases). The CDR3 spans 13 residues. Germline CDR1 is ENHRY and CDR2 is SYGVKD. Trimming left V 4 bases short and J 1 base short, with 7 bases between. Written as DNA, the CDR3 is TGTGCCATCAGTGGAGACAGGAACACTGAAGCTTTCTTT. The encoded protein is CAISGDRNTEAFF.

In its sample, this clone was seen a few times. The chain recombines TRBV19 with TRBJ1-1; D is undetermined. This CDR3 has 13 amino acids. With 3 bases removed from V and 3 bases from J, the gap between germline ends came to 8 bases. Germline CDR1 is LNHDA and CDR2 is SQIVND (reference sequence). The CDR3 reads CASSIPAYTEAFF. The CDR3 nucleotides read TGTGCCAGTAGTATCCCAGCGTACACTGAAGCTTTCTTT. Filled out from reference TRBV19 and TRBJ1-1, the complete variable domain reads DGGITQSPKYLFRKEGQNVTLSCEQNLNHDAMYWYRQDPGQGLRLIYYSQIVNDFQKGDIAEGYSVSREKKESFPLTVTSAQKNPTAFYLCASSIPAYTEAFFGQGTRLTVV.

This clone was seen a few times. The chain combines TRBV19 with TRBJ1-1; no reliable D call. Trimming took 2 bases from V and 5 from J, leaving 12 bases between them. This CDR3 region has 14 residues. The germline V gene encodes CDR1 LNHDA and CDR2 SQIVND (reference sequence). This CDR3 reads CASSIPGFRTEAFF. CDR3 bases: TGTGCCAGTAGTATACCCGGGTTTCGGACTGAAGCTTTCTTT. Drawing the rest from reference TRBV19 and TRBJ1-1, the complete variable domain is DGGITQSPKYLFRKEGQNVTLSCEQNLNHDAMYWYRQDPGQGLRLIYYSQIVNDFQKGDIAEGYSVSREKKESFPLTVTSAQKNPTAFYLCASSIPGFRTEAFFGQGTRLTVV.

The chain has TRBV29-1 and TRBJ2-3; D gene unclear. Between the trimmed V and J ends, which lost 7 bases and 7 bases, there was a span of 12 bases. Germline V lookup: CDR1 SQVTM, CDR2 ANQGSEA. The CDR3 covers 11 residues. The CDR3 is CSGLTWNTQYF. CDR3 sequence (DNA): TGCAGCGGTCTGACTTGGAATACGCAGTATTTT.

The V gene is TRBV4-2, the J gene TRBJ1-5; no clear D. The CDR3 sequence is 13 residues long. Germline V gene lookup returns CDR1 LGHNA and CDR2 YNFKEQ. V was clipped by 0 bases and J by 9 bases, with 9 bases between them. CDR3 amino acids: CASSQDPLRPQHF. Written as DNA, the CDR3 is TGTGCCAGCAGCCAAGATCCCCTGCGGCCCCAGCATTTT.

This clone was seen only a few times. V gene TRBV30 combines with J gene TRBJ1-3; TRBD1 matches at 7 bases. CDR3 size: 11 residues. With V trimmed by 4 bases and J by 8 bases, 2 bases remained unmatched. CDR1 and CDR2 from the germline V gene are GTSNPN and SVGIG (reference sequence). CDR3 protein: CAWTQGDTIYF. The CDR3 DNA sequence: TGTGCCTGGACCCAGGGGGACACCATATATTTT.

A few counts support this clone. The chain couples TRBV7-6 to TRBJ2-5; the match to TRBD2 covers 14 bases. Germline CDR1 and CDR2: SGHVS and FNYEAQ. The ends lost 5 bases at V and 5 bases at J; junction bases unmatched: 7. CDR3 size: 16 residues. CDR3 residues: CASSPGLAGGRETQYF. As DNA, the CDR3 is TGTGCCAGCAGCCCCGGACTAGCGGGGGGAAGGGAGACCCAGTACTTC.

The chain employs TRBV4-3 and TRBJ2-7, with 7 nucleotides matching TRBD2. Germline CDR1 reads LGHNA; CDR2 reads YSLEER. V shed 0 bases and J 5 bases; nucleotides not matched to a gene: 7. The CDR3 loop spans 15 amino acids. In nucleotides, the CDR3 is TGCGCCAGCAGCCAAGATCCGGGGGGTCTCGACGAGCAGTACTTC. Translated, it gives CASSQDPGGLDEQYF.

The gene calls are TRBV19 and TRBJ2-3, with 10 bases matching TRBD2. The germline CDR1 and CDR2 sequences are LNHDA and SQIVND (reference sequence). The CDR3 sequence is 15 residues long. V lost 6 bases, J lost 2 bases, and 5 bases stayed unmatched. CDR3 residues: CASSIGLAATDTQYF. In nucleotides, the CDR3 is TGTGCCAGTAGCATCGGACTAGCGGCCACAGATACGCAGTATTTT.

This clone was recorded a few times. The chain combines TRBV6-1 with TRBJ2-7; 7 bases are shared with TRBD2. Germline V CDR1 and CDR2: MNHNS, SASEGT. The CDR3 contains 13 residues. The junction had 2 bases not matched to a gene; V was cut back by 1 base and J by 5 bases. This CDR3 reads CASSEGGGHEQYF. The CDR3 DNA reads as TGTGCCAGCAGTGAAGGCGGGGGTCACGAGCAGTACTTC.